The 8 T cell receptor beta chains given below trace back to one sample, sequenced in a study of blood T cell repertoires in COVID-19. Generated by immunoSEQ multiplex PCR, the TCRdb table keeps only in-frame clones and is missing some. The sample includes around 240,000 clones, 70% to 85% of them seen just once. Sequencing was carried out using peripheral blood. The receptors shown here come from an elderly woman with acute or convalescent COVID-19.

This clone was observed once. The rearrangement links TRBV3-1 (or the pseudogene TRBV3-2) to TRBJ2-7, with TRBD1 matching over 8 bases. With V trimmed by 5 bases and J by 6 bases, 3 bases remained unmatched. The CDR3 loop spans 12 amino acids. Germline V gene data show CDR1 as LGHDT and CDR2 as YNNKEL (reference sequence). The CDR3, as DNA: TGTGCCAGCAGCAGACAGGGGTCCGAGCAGTACTTC. Encoded protein: CASSRQGSEQYF.

V usage is TRBV5-1 and J usage is TRBJ2-7, with 9 bases lining up with TRBD1. V was clipped by 5 bases and J by 3 bases; unmatched bases: 9. The germline gives CDR1 SGHRS, CDR2 YFSETQ. CDR3 length: 15 residues. Here the CDR3 reads CASRKRTGDVYEQYF. CDR3 bases: TGCGCCAGCAGGAAACGGACAGGGGATGTCTACGAGCAGTACTTC.

The chain employs TRBV6-2 or TRBV6-3 and TRBJ1-1; TRBD1 matches at 8 bases. The CDR3 is made up of 15 amino acids. The germline V gene has CDR1 MNHEY and CDR2 SVGEGT. Trimming removed 6 bases from V and 5 bases from J; junction bases left unmatched: 11. The CDR3 sequence is CASSQTGARDTEAFF. The CDR3 bases are TGTGCCAGCAGCCAGACAGGGGCGCGGGATACTGAAGCTTTCTTT.

Only one count was recorded for this clone. The rearrangement links TRBV18 to TRBJ2-7; 8 bases agree with TRBD1. This CDR3 is 14 amino acids long. Germline trimming cut 5 bases from V and 3 bases from J; bases unmatched to any gene: 6. Germline loops: CDR1 KGHSH, CDR2 LQKENI. CDR3: CASSFRTGFYEQYF. The CDR3 DNA reads as TGTGCCAGCTCATTCAGGACAGGGTTCTACGAGCAGTACTTC.

J is TRBJ1-6 and V is TRBV11-2; a possible D gene is TRBD1 (5 bases). The CDR3 covers 18 residues. Germline-derived CDR1 and CDR2 are SGHAT and FQNNGV. V lost 1 base to trimming and J lost 0 bases, with 13 bases between them. The CDR3 spells CASSLVRQGSSYNSPLHF. Here the CDR3 DNA reads TGTGCCAGCAGCTTAGTGAGGCAGGGCAGCTCCTATAATTCACCCCTCCACTTT. Full variable domain (remainder filled in from reference TRBV11-2 and TRBJ1-6): EAGVAQSPRYKIIEKRQSVAFWCNPISGHATLYWYQQILGQGPKLLIQFQNNGVVDDSQLPKDRFSAERLKGVDSTLKIQPAKLEDSAVYLCASSLVRQGSSYNSPLHFGNGTRLTVT.

The chain couples TRBV7-3 to TRBJ2-3; D gene ambiguous. V lost 0 bases to trimming and J lost 6 bases, with 13 bases between them. The CDR3 is 15 amino acids. Germline-derived CDR1 and CDR2 are SGHTA and FQGTGA. Here the CDR3 reads CASSLTLGSYDTQYF. The CDR3 coding sequence is TGTGCCAGCAGCTTAACCCTAGGATCGTACGATACGCAGTATTTT.

V and J are TRBV3-1 (or the pseudogene TRBV3-2) and TRBJ2-4; 7 bases match TRBD2. Germline CDR1 and CDR2: LGHDT and YNNKEL (reference sequence). V gave up 0 bases and J gave up 3 bases; unmatched junction bases: 11. The CDR3 is 18 residues long. The CDR3 DNA reads as TGTGCCAGCAGCCAAGATGAGTCTAGCGGTTTGGGCAAAAACATTCAGTACTTC. Protein: CASSQDESSGLGKNIQYF.

The V gene is TRBV5-5, the J gene TRBJ1-4, with TRBD1 matching over 11 bases. Germline values: CDR1 SGHKS, CDR2 YYEKEE (reference sequence). The ends lost 1 base at V and 8 bases at J; junction bases unmatched: 7. This CDR3 spans 16 amino acids. DNA of the CDR3: TGTGCCAGCAGCTTGCAGGGGACAGGGGGTTTGGAAAAACTGTTTTTT. It is translated as CASSLQGTGGLEKLFF.